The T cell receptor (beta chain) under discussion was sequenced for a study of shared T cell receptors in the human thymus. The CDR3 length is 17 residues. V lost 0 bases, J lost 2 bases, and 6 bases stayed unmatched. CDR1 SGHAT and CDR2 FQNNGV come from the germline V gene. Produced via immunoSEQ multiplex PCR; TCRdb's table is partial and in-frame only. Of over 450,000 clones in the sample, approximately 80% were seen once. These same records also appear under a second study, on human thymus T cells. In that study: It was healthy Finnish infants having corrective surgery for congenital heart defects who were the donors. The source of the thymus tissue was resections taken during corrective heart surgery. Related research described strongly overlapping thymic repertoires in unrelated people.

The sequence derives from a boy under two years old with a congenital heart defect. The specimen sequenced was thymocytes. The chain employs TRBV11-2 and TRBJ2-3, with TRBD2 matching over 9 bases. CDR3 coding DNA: TGTGCCAGCAGCTTAGATCGGGTAGCGGGAGACACAGATACGCAGTATTTT. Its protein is CASSLDRVAGDTDTQYF.